The T cell receptor (beta chain) under discussion was sequenced for a study of post-analysis software for immune sequencing data (dated by TCRdb to between 2014 and 2017). Study-level background: Recorded disease courses included relapsing-remitting, secondary progressive and progressive-relapsing multiple sclerosis, with some patients lacking subtype annotation. Patient repertoires were compared against roughly 11 previously published healthy control repertoires from donors aged 6 to 25 years. A subset of samples was prepared in parallel using single-end sample barcoding, then pooled and co-amplified after Illumina adapter ligation. Summary of the overall study and its limitations: The control group was slightly older than the multiple sclerosis patient group. Patients showed significantly higher frequencies than controls for about 5 TRBV segments, among them TRBV5-6, TRBV5-1 and TRBV20-1. Significantly lower normalized Chao1 diversity was found in multiple sclerosis patients than in controls, suggesting substantial peripheral T-cell clonal expansion. Direct clustering with F measure revealed strong co-clustering of samples prepared in the same batch, which led to a batch-effect correction.

Of note for this clonotype: Its antigen has not been determined. It has no much larger one-base neighbor in the sample; base qualities were not kept.

TCR beta repertoires were profiled from peripheral blood of roughly 13 young patients with multiple sclerosis to demonstrate the VDJtools post-analysis software. The multiple sclerosis patients were children and adolescents ranging in age from 6 to 15 years. Library preparation employed PCR. The instrument given in TCRdb is Illumina HiSeq 2500. Unique molecular identifiers were incorporated into TCR beta cDNA libraries to reduce PCR and sequencing biases. Per 1 to 10 million input T cells, roughly 500,000 cDNA molecules were obtained, such that each molecule approximated one T cell. The patient libraries were prepared and sequenced using the same protocol as the earlier healthy control dataset. Samples belonging to the same batch were prepared together, multiplexed and sequenced on a shared HiSeq lane. In the authors' own workflow: Raw barcoded reads were processed with MIGEC, and single-read molecular identifier groups were discarded before consensus assembly and CDR3 extraction. VDJtools was used for post-analysis of the clonotype tables, and diversity was normalized by down-sampling every dataset to the size of the smallest sample. Repertoire overlap clustering matched CDR3 amino acid but not nucleotide sequences to correct batch-related cross-sample contamination. Starting from the raw public reads, TCRdb applied fastp trimming at Q25, assembled clones with MiXCR and retained in-frame beta chains. Identical CDR3 protein sequences are pooled into one entry, listed with their most common genes and DNA. The authors' filters were not applied to this entry. Here the sample has some 800,000 distinct CDR3 sequences; roughly 46% occur a single time. Of the sample, 4.9% is held by the ten largest clones.

Including cysteine and phenylalanine, the CDR3 has 14 amino acids. The entry retains the CDR3 DNA only, 42 bases that are in frame from base 1. The V end loses 5 bases and the J end loses 8 bases, and a stretch of 16 bases separates them. The germline V gene (reference sequence) specifies SEHNR as CDR1 and FQNEAQ as CDR2. The sample comprised blood. Recombination linked TRBV7-9 to TRBJ2-4; the D segment could be TRBD2, given 6 matching bases. The receptor was derived from a girl under 18 with multiple sclerosis. This receptor carries the CDR3 CASSTSLPRDIQYF. The nucleotides are TGTGCCAGCAGCACTAGCCTACCCCGGGACATTCAGTACTTC. The variable domain in full, with residues beyond the CDR3 obtained from the reference TRBV7-9 and TRBJ2-4 genes, is DTGVSQNPRHKITKRGQNVTFRCDPISEHNRLYWYRQTLGQGPEFLTYFQNEAQLEKSRLLSDRFSAERPKGSFSTLEIQRTEQGDSAMYLCASSTSLPRDIQYFGAGTRLSVL.